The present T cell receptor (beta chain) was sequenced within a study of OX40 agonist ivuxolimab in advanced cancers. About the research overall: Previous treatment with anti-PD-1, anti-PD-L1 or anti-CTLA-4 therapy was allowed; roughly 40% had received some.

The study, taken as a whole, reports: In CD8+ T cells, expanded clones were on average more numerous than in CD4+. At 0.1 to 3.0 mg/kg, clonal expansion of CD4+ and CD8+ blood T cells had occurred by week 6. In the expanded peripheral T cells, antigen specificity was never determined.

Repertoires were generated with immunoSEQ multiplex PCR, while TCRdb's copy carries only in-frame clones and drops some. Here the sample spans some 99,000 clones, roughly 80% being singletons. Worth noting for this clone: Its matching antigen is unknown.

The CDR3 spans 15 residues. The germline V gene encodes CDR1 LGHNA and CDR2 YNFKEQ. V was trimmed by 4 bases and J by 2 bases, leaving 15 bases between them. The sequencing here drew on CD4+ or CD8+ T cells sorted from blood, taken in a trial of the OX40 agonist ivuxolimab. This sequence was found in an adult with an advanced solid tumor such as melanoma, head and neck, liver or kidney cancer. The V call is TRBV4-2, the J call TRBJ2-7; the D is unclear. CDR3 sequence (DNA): TGTGCCAGCAGCCTCCAACGGACCGATACCTACGAGCAGTACTTC. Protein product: CASSLQRTDTYEQYF.